This entry lists 25 T cell receptor beta chains sequenced from one sample in a study of blood T cell repertoires in COVID-19. Libraries were prepared by immunoSEQ multiplex PCR; TCRdb keeps only in-frame clonotypes and omits some of them. Of around 170,000 clones listed, around four fifths are singletons. Sequences were obtained from peripheral blood. Receptors were obtained from a man aged 30-40 years with active or convalescent COVID-19.

The V call is TRBV7-2, the J call TRBJ2-1; D not resolved. This CDR3 contains 12 residues. V lost 3 bases to trimming and J lost 5 bases, with 5 bases between them. In germline, CDR1 is SGHTA, CDR2 FQGNSA. The CDR3, as DNA: TGTGCCAGCAGCTTTATCGACAATGAGCAGTTCTTC. It encodes CASSFIDNEQFF. The full variable domain, with the rest looked up from reference TRBV7-2 and TRBJ2-1, is GAGVSQSPSNKVTEKGKDVELRCDPISGHTALYWYRQSLGQGLEFLIYFQGNSAPDKSGLPSDRFSAERTGGSVSTLTIQRTQQEDSAVYLCASSFIDNEQFFGPGTRLTVL.

The V gene is TRBV5-1, the J gene TRBJ1-4; D perhaps matches TRBD1 (6 bases). Germline CDR1 and CDR2: SGHRS and YFSETQ. The germline V and J ends were trimmed by 4 bases and 8 bases, with 12 bases remaining between them. CDR3 length: 13 amino acids. CDR3 coding DNA: TGCGCCAGCAGCCGTGTACAGGGCGAAAAACTGTTTTTT. Translation gives CASSRVQGEKLFF. The complete variable domain, with remaining parts taken from reference TRBV5-1 and TRBJ1-4, reads KAGVTQTPRYLIKTRGQQVTLSCSPISGHRSVSWYQQTPGQGLQFLFEYFSETQRNKGNFPGRFSGRQFSNSRSEMNVSTLELGDSALYLCASSRVQGEKLFFGSGTQLSVL.

This sequence joins TRBV2 and TRBJ2-5, with 10 bases matching TRBD2. The CDR3 has 16 residues. Germline CDR1 is SNHLY and CDR2 is FYNNEI. V dropped 5 bases and J dropped 5; count of bases not matched to a gene: 11. CDR3 sequence: CASSLERGGRKETQYF. The CDR3 DNA sequence: TGTGCCAGCAGTCTCGAGCGGGGGGGCCGTAAGGAGACCCAGTACTTC.

In DNA form, the CDR3 reads TGTGCCTGGAGTTCCAGGACAGGGGGCCCCGGGGAGCTGTTTTTT. Protein product: CAWSSRTGGPGELFF. This chain uses TRBV30 with TRBJ2-2; the match to TRBD1 covers 11 bases. The CDR3 is made up of 15 amino acids. The V segment lost 2 bases and the J segment 6 bases; nucleotides outside the gene matches: 5. Germline V CDR1 and CDR2: GTSNPN, SVGIG (reference sequence).

This chain links TRBV6-1 with TRBJ1-6; D is unclear. Germline CDR1 MNHNS, CDR2 SASEGT. V was cut by 0 bases and J by 13 bases, with 4 bases left in between. This CDR3 is built from 11 residues. CDR3 nucleotides: TGTGCCAGCAGTGAAGCGCGGCCCCTCCACTTT. Translated: CASSEARPLHF.

The J gene is TRBJ1-6, the V gene TRBV27, with a tentative D call TRBD1 (6 bases). V lost 8 bases, J lost 4 bases, and 9 bases lay in between. The CDR3 length is 13 residues. The V gene's germline CDR1 is MNHEY and CDR2 SMNVEV (reference sequence). The CDR3 coding sequence is TGTGCCAGCTCCGACAGGTATAATTCACCCCTCCACTTT. It is translated as CASSDRYNSPLHF.

This chain connects TRBV7-2 to TRBJ1-5; no reliable D call. The CDR3 length is 14 residues. V dropped 2 bases and J dropped 7 bases, with 12 bases sitting between them. Germline CDR1 SGHTA, CDR2 FQGNSA. In DNA, the CDR3 is TGTGCCAGCAGCTTAAGGAGGACGGGGCAGCCCCAGCATTTT. Protein: CASSLRRTGQPQHF.

The chain carries TRBV14 and TRBJ2-1, with 8 bases lining up with TRBD2. Per germline, CDR1 SGHDN and CDR2 FVKESK. The CDR3 runs 16 residues. The V and J ends lost 1 base and 0 bases, in that order; junction bases with no gene match: 2. This CDR3 is CASSQGLASSYNEQFF. The DNA of the CDR3 is TGTGCCAGCAGCCAAGGACTAGCGAGCTCCTACAATGAGCAGTTCTTC.

In this sample, this clone turned up a few times. J is TRBJ2-7 and V is TRBV2, with TRBD1 identical over 11 bases. The CDR3 loop spans 15 amino acids. Unmatched junction bases numbered 12, after V lost 8 bases and J lost 6 bases. Germline CDR1 reads SNHLY; CDR2 reads FYNNEI. The CDR3 region has the DNA TGTGCCAGCGGAAGGGGGCGGACAGGGGGCATCGAGCAGTACTTC. Its protein product is CASGRGRTGGIEQYF.

The V call is TRBV27, the J call TRBJ2-5; the D gene is possibly TRBD2 (6 bases). With 0 bases removed from V and 2 bases from J, the gap between germline ends came to 16 bases. Per the germline V gene, CDR1 is MNHEY and CDR2 is SMNVEV (reference sequence). The CDR3 has 17 amino acids. The CDR3 sequence: CASSLSDPRGFQETQYF. CDR3 nucleotides: TGTGCCAGCAGTTTATCGGACCCCCGGGGGTTTCAAGAGACCCAGTACTTC.

The CDR3 bases are TGTGCCAGCAGCTATAACGGGAACCAGGCCTCGGCGTACTTC. This encodes CASSYNGNQASAYF. The V call is TRBV11-2, the J call TRBJ2-7; a weak D match, TRBD2 (5 bases). The V gene lost 4 bases and the J gene lost 12 bases, with 22 bases spanning the gap. The germline V gene encodes CDR1 SGHAT and CDR2 FQNNGV. The CDR3 contains 14 residues.

The chain employs TRBV6-2 or TRBV6-3 and TRBJ2-3; 8 bases are shared with TRBD2. Losses at the gene ends were 2 bases for V and 2 bases for J; bases not matched to a gene: 9. The CDR3 is 17 residues long. CDR1 and CDR2 (germline): MNHEY, SVGEGT. The CDR3 coding sequence is TGTGCCAGCAGTTACGTTCGGCGGGGGGCGCTCACAGATACGCAGTATTTT. This translates into CASSYVRRGALTDTQYF.

The gene calls are TRBV3-1 (or the pseudogene TRBV3-2) and TRBJ1-1, with 7 nucleotides matching TRBD1. Germline CDR1 and CDR2: LGHDT and YNNKEL (reference sequence). With 7 bases clipped from V and 0 bases from J, the junction kept 8 bases outside the gene matches. The length of the CDR3 is 15 residues. CDR3 in amino acids: CASKRGGTMNTEAFF. The CDR3 DNA sequence: TGTGCCAGCAAAAGAGGGGGCACTATGAACACTGAAGCTTTCTTT.

The J gene is TRBJ1-2, the V gene TRBV19; TRBD1 aligns across 9 bases. CDR1 is LNHDA, CDR2 SQIVND, per germline (reference sequence). V trimming: 4 bases; J trimming: 2 bases; junction bases outside the gene matches: 2. This CDR3 contains 14 residues. For the CDR3, the DNA is TGTGCCAGTAGTAGGGGACAGGGAAACTATGGCTACACCTTC. It specifies CASSRGQGNYGYTF.

The V gene is TRBV14, the J gene TRBJ2-5; perhaps TRBD2 as D (5 bases). The CDR3 sequence is 15 residues long. Trimming took 1 base from V and 3 from J, leaving 12 bases between them. The germline V gene has CDR1 SGHDN and CDR2 FVKESK. CDR3 sequence (DNA): TGTGCCAGCAGCCAAGGATGGGCTAGCAAAGAGACCCAGTACTTC. It specifies CASSQGWASKETQYF.

This chain uses TRBV7-9 with TRBJ1-2; TRBD1 matches 9 bases. Unmatched junction bases numbered 3, after V lost 6 bases and J lost 7 bases. CDR3 length: 12 amino acids. Germline V gene data show CDR1 as SEHNR and CDR2 as FQNEAQ (reference sequence). The CDR3 region has the DNA TGTGCCAGCAGTCGGACAGGGGTTGGCTACACCTTC. Translated: CASSRTGVGYTF. The full variable domain, rest sourced from reference TRBV7-9 and TRBJ1-2, is DTGVSQNPRHKITKRGQNVTFRCDPISEHNRLYWYRQTLGQGPEFLTYFQNEAQLEKSRLLSDRFSAERPKGSFSTLEIQRTEQGDSAMYLCASSRTGVGYTFGSGTRLTVV.

This chain links TRBV12-3 or TRBV12-4 with TRBJ2-5; tentative D call: TRBD2 (6 bases). Trimming took off 7 bases at V and 5 bases at J, with 14 bases between the two ends. The CDR3 covers 13 residues. Here the CDR3 reads CASTLWGDETQYF. The CDR3 DNA reads as TGTGCCAGCACCCTATGGGGGGACGAGACCCAGTACTTC.

This clone was observed a handful of times. The rearrangement links TRBV7-9 to TRBJ2-5, with 7 positions matching TRBD1. The germline gives CDR1 SEHNR, CDR2 FQNEAQ (reference sequence). CDR3 length: 13 amino acids. With V trimmed by 5 bases and J by 4 bases, 4 bases remained unmatched. The CDR3 loop is CASSPWTGETQYF. Written as DNA, the CDR3 is TGTGCCAGCAGCCCATGGACAGGAGAGACCCAGTACTTC.

The chain has TRBV24-1 and TRBJ2-1; D possibly corresponds to TRBD2 (5 bases). The V end was cut by 1 base, the J end by 0 bases, with 9 bases between. The germline V gene has CDR1 KGHDR and CDR2 SFDVKD. This CDR3 has 16 amino acids. This chain's CDR3 is CATSDFAGYSYNEQFF. DNA for the CDR3: TGTGCCACCAGTGATTTTGCGGGCTACTCCTACAATGAGCAGTTCTTC.

This chain joins TRBV10-1 and TRBJ1-6; D is unresolved. CDR1 and CDR2 from the germline V gene are WNHNN and SYGVQD (reference sequence). This CDR3 comprises 12 residues. V was trimmed by 3 bases and J by 10 bases, leaving 7 bases between them. The CDR3 sequence: CASSDYRSPLHF. In nucleotides, the CDR3 is TGCGCCAGCAGTGACTACCGGTCACCCCTCCACTTT.

The chain joins TRBV15 to TRBJ1-4, with TRBD1 identical over 8 bases. V shed 1 base and J 7 bases; nucleotides not matched to a gene: 5. Per the germline V gene, CDR1 is LNHNV and CDR2 is YYDKDF (reference sequence). This CDR3 comprises 15 residues. CDR3 nucleotide sequence: TGTGCCACCAGCAGAGCCCCGGGACAGGTTGAAAAACTGTTTTTT. Its translation: CATSRAPGQVEKLFF.

This rearrangement joins TRBV29-1 to TRBJ1-1; no firm D call. The CDR3 spans 11 residues. In germline, CDR1 is SQVTM, CDR2 ANQGSEA. V was cut by 5 bases and J by 0 bases, with 4 bases left in between. CDR3 sequence: CSVPVNTEAFF. CDR3 nucleotides: TGCAGCGTTCCAGTGAACACTGAAGCTTTCTTT.

V is TRBV27 and J is TRBJ1-4; TRBD1 might be the D (6 bases). V was pared by 6 bases and J by 2 bases, with 13 bases between. The germline V gene has CDR1 MNHEY and CDR2 SMNVEV (reference sequence). This CDR3 spans 15 amino acids. Here the CDR3 reads CASSLTGTTNEKLFF. The DNA of the CDR3 is TGTGCCAGCAGCCTAACAGGGACGACTAATGAAAAACTGTTTTTT.

V is TRBV28 and J is TRBJ1-3; D is possibly TRBD1 (5 bases). The CDR3 consists of 15 residues. The germline V and J ends were trimmed by 6 bases and 0 bases, with 12 bases remaining between them. Germline V gene sequence: CDR1 MDHEN, CDR2 SYDVKM. The CDR3 sequence: CASSPGGVSGNTIYF. The CDR3 nucleotides read TGTGCCAGCAGCCCGGGGGGGGTCTCTGGAAACACCATATATTTT.

The gene calls are TRBV28 and TRBJ1-2; D not resolved. V lost 3 bases to trimming and J lost 5 bases, with 10 bases between them. Germline CDR1 reads MDHEN; CDR2 reads SYDVKM. The CDR3 contains 13 residues. The CDR3 reads CASSLPGQYGYTF. CDR3 nucleotides: TGTGCCAGCAGTTTGCCGGGTCAGTATGGCTACACCTTC.